This T cell receptor (beta chain) was recorded in a study of shared clonotypes between healthy human individuals. For the study at large: Each donor contributed plates that comprised three CD4 naive, three CD4 memory, two CD8 naive and one CD8 memory.

Findings and limits, study-wide: Unshared clonotypes carried lower generation probabilities than those common to all four donors.

Sequenced by immunoSEQ multiplex PCR; TCRdb stores in-frame clones only, minus some. The repertoire includes a few million clones, 80% to 95% of them detected once, and 0.37% sits in the top ten. Germline values: CDR1 MNHEY, CDR2 SVGAGI. Trimming took 6 bases from V and 8 from J, leaving 20 bases between them. This CDR3 is 14 amino acids long. As to this clone: Its antigen is as yet unknown.

Sequenced: naive CD4+ T cells from PBMCs. Subset indicated: CD45RA+ positively selected. The gene calls are TRBV6-5 and TRBJ2-7; weak D call: TRBD2 (6 bases). This sequence originates from a man between 18 and 35 years old in good health. Some clones in this sample may be carry-over from other donors' samples. The CDR3 protein is CASSPTGVLVKQYF. CDR3 coding DNA: TGTGCCAGCAGCCCCACGGGGGTCCTAGTAAAGCAGTACTTC.